This record covers a single TCR beta chain. The sample comes from a study of blood T cell repertoires in COVID-19. Looking at the study overall: Samples taken during acute and convalescent COVID-19 were collected in the United States, Italy and Spain.

CDR1 is GTSNPN, CDR2 SVGIG, per germline (reference sequence). This CDR3 region has 19 residues. Trimming took 4 bases from V and 4 from J; bases not matched to a gene: 19. Original processing methods: Amplification of reference gene primers provided the estimated nucleated cell counts. Only in-frame clones appear in the TCRdb table, and some are missing; sequencing was by immunoSEQ multiplex PCR. V and J calls and clone size are given by that table; D and trimming were obtained from the DNA. The sample carries more than 120,000 clones, around 88% recorded once. This TCR was recovered from a human donor in a cohort sampled during active COVID-19. The chain combines TRBV30 with TRBJ2-7; 13 nucleotides align to TRBD2. Sequencing was performed on peripheral blood. This CDR3 is CAWTPRGGSGLAGLYEQYF. The CDR3 nucleotides read TGTGCCTGGACCCCTCGGGGAGGGTCGGGACTAGCGGGGTTGTACGAGCAGTACTTC.